The rows below give T cell receptor beta chains drawn from one sample of a study of blood T cell repertoires in COVID-19. TCRdb's table, derived via immunoSEQ multiplex PCR, lists solely in-frame clones and lacks some. The sample consists of roughly 150,000 clones, approximately 90% of them appearing once. Sequenced material: peripheral blood. The receptors were sampled from a man between 18 and 29 years old with COVID-19, enrolled during active disease. Both conserved end residues are part of each CDR3. A D gene is named only where the DNA matches it firmly. A clone size is listed for some rows: how often the clone was seen (once, few, many), or a class if it is expanded.

d_gene	v_gene	j_gene	abundance	CDR3nt	CDR3aa
NA	TRBV29-1	TRBJ2-2	NA	TGCAGCGTTGAAGCTCCCACAGGGAGAACCGGGGAGCTGTTTTTT	CSVEAPTGRTGELFF
TRBD2	TRBV9	TRBJ2-2	once	TGTGCCAGCGCCCCCAGCGGGAGAAGCACCGGGGAGCTGTTTTTT	CASAPSGRSTGELFF
NA	TRBV27	TRBJ1-2	NA	TGTGCCAGCAGACCGGGACTAACGGGTTGGGTTAACTATGGCTACACCTTC	CASRPGLTGWVNYGYTF
NA	TRBV9	TRBJ2-1	NA	TGTGCCAGCAGCGTAGGAGGCAGCAACAATGAGCAGTTCTTC	CASSVGGSNNEQFF
NA	TRBV12-3/TRBV12-4	TRBJ1-5	NA	TGTGCCAGCAGTTTATTTCTTTATCAGCCCCAGCATTTT	CASSLFLYQPQHF
TRBD1	TRBV6-1	TRBJ1-2	NA	TGTGCCAGCAGTGAGACGGGACAGGAAGGGCATGGCTACACCTTC	CASSETGQEGHGYTF
TRBD1	TRBV6-5	TRBJ1-1	NA	TGTGCCAGCAGTTCTAGGACAGGGGCGGTCACTGAAGCTTTCTTT	CASSSRTGAVTEAFF
TRBD1	TRBV5-4	TRBJ1-1	NA	TGTGCCAGCAGCCCGGGACAGGGGGCTCTGACTGAAGCTTTCTTT	CASSPGQGALTEAFF
TRBD1	TRBV27	TRBJ2-1	NA	TGTGCCAGCAGTTTGGGACAGGGGGTTCACAATGAGCAGTTCTTC	CASSLGQGVHNEQFF
NA	TRBV30	TRBJ1-1	NA	TGTGCCTGGAGTGTACCCGGACAGCTGAACACTGAAGCTTTCTTT	CAWSVPGQLNTEAFF
TRBD1	TRBV5-6	TRBJ1-5	NA	TGTGCCAGCAGCCTTACAGGGGGCATTCAGCCCCAGCATTTT	CASSLTGGIQPQHF
TRBD2	TRBV15	TRBJ2-1	NA	TGTGCCACCAGGGGGGGGAATGAGCAGTTCTTC	CATRGGNEQFF
TRBD1	TRBV2	TRBJ1-2	NA	TGTGCCAGCCTCTACCGGGACAGCAAAGGCTATGGCTACACCTTC	CASLYRDSKGYGYTF
NA	TRBV11-2	TRBJ2-7	NA	TGTGCCAGCAGCTTAGTCGAGAAGCTGTCCTACGAGCAGTACTTC	CASSLVEKLSYEQYF
NA	TRBV7-8	TRBJ1-1	once	TGTGCCAGCAGCTTAGCGAGGGTTCGGGCTGAAGCTTTCTTT	CASSLARVRAEAFF
NA	TRBV10-1	TRBJ2-3	NA	TGCGCCAGCAGTGAGGGGCCCTTTATCACAGATACGCAGTATTTT	CASSEGPFITDTQYF